This entry concerns a single T cell receptor beta chain. It lacks a known antigen. Base qualities are not provided; no much larger clone lies one nucleotide away. Its CDR3 holds 15 amino acids, cysteine through phenylalanine. Only the CDR3 DNA is retained, 45 bases long and in frame from the first base. Receptor amplification or capture employed the immunoSEQ multiplex PCR assay. TCRdb retrieved this table from immuneACCESS and kept in-frame rearrangements only. Not all clones are present; in checked studies, unresolved V genes account for under half, and no reason is known for the remainder. For this sample there are just over 65,000 clones; about 90% appear just once. The ten largest make up roughly 0.87% of the sample. These data are taken from a study of T cell changes during pregnancy in multiple sclerosis (dated by TCRdb to the late 2010s). About the study as a whole: The study examined how the T cell repertoire changed over the course of pregnancy in women with multiple sclerosis.

This TCR was recovered from a female donor with multiple sclerosis, enrolled in a pregnancy study. Sample: peripheral blood, taken in the second trimester of pregnancy. The sequence joins TRBV21-1 to TRBJ2-4; the table's D call TRBD1 went unverified against the DNA. TRBV21-1 is assigned pseudogene status. The DNA sequence reads TGTGCCAGCAGCAAAGCGGTTTGCGGACAACACATTCAGTACTTC. Its translation reads: CASSKAVCGQHIQYF.